This TCR beta chain was sequenced in a study of cytomegalovirus exposure and HLA in healthy donors. Use of 60 Vbeta and 13 Jbeta primers characterized the PCR. As originally analysed: An analysis performed later counted 73 million or so unique TCR beta chains (roughly 11 million of them shared). Here immunoSEQ multiplex PCR was the method, and the copy in TCRdb shows in-frame clones only, minus some. V and J calls plus clone size are reproduced from that table; the DNA served to infer D and trimming. Here the sample spans roughly 140,000 clones, around 10% being singletons. The CDR3 contains 15 residues. This clone came up a few times. Its antigen is undetermined. Whole-study findings and limits: In an earlier analysis, most TCR beta V segments were productive about 90% or about 30% of the time.

This clonotype was sampled from a male donor in good health and CMV-seronegative. V gene TRBV7-5 combines with J gene TRBJ2-7; TRBD2 is the table's D call and was not checked against the DNA. TRBV7-5 represents a pseudogene. Material for sequencing was PBMCs. CDR3 in DNA: TGTGTCAGAAGCTTAGTTAGCGGAGGGTCCTACGAGCAGTACTTC. As protein: CVRSLVSGGSYEQYF.